A single sample is the source of the 11 T cell receptor beta chains below, sequenced in a study of beta chain features in type 1 diabetes. Since all of the isolated RNA was reverse transcribed, expressed TCRB transcripts were what got sequenced. The assay was immunoSEQ multiplex PCR, and TCRdb's table has in-frame clones only and misses some. The table shows roughly 220,000 clones, with 16% occurring only once. These receptors have no identified antigens. Regarding the study as a whole: Moderately but significantly shorter TCRB CDR3s were found in Type 1 diabetes patients in all four CD4+ subsets.

What was sequenced was naive CD4+ T cells from blood. Every receptor here comes from a man aged 25-40 years with type 1 diabetes.

The rearrangement joins TRBV4-1 to TRBJ2-2; a possible D gene is TRBD2 (5 bases). Germline CDR1 is MGHRA and CDR2 is YSYEKL. The CDR3 runs to 16 residues. V was pared by 4 bases and J by 6 bases, with 18 bases between. In nucleotides, the CDR3 is TGCGCCAGCAGCCTGAGACTACTCCTACTTTCCGGGGAGCTGTTTTTT. It encodes CASSLRLLLLSGELFF.

As concerns this clone: The same CDR3 also results from other DNA sequences found in this sample. V and J are TRBV29-1 and TRBJ1-2; no reliable D call. Germline assignment: CDR1 SQVTM and CDR2 ANQGSEA. Trimming pared 4 bases from V and 2 bases from J, leaving 5 bases between. There are 11 residues in the CDR3. CDR3 in amino acids: CSVALNYGYTF. CDR3 bases: TGCAGCGTTGCCCTGAACTATGGCTACACCTTC.

The chain carries TRBV7-2 and TRBJ2-7; possibly TRBD2 for D (6 bases). The germline V and J ends were trimmed by 5 bases and 0 bases, with 11 bases remaining between them. This CDR3 spans 14 amino acids. Germline V gene lookup returns CDR1 SGHTA and CDR2 FQGNSA. CDR3 bases: TGTGCCAGCAGCCCCGGAGGGAGCTCCTACGAGCAGTACTTC. Its translation is CASSPGGSSYEQYF.

The genes are TRBV5-1 and TRBJ2-1; D is ambiguous. Germline CDR1 reads SGHRS; CDR2 reads YFSETQ. The CDR3 is made up of 15 amino acids. The germline V and J ends were trimmed by 0 bases and 2 bases, with 9 bases remaining between them. CDR3 protein: CASSLAGPAYNEQFF. The CDR3 DNA follows: TGCGCCAGCAGCTTGGCTGGTCCAGCCTACAATGAGCAGTTCTTC.

The V gene is TRBV29-1, the J gene TRBJ2-1; 9 bases agree with TRBD1. Trimming at V came to 2 bases and at J to 4 bases, leaving 6 bases not matched to a gene. CDR3 length equals 15 residues. In germline, CDR1 is SQVTM, CDR2 ANQGSEA. The CDR3 coding sequence is TGCAGCGTTGAAACGCACAGGGGGCCTTACAATGAGCAGTTCTTC. The encoded protein is CSVETHRGPYNEQFF.

This sequence joins TRBV29-1 and TRBJ2-3; D is unresolved. V was pared by 7 bases and J by 2 bases, with 13 bases between. The CDR3 is 13 residues long. CDR1 is SQVTM and CDR2 is ANQGSEA in the germline V gene. CDR3 DNA: TGCAGCGCCCACCCCCGGGCCACAGATACGCAGTATTTT. Its translation is CSAHPRATDTQYF.

J is TRBJ2-7 and V is TRBV28; 9 positions match TRBD1. Germline CDR1 is MDHEN and CDR2 is SYDVKM. The CDR3 runs 15 residues. J lost 6 bases, V lost 5 bases, and 11 bases had no gene match. CDR3 DNA: TGTGCCAGCAGTACCTCTGACAGGGGGTACTCCGAGCAGTACTTC. This codes for CASSTSDRGYSEQYF.

The table lists this clone with a few counts. The V gene is TRBV4-3, the J gene TRBJ2-6, with a weak D call TRBD1 (6 bases). V lost 5 bases to trimming and J lost 4 bases, with 15 bases between them. The CDR3 loop spans 16 amino acids. Germline V gene data show CDR1 as LGHNA and CDR2 as YSLEER. In DNA form, the CDR3 reads TGCGCCAGCAGCAACGAGGACAGAGCCGGGGCCAACGTCCTGACTTTC. This sequence encodes CASSNEDRAGANVLTF.

The rearrangement links TRBV7-2 to TRBJ2-6; the D gene is possibly TRBD2 (5 bases). Deletions cut 1 base from V and 0 bases from J, with 10 bases between. The CDR3 is made up of 17 amino acids. Germline assignment: CDR1 SGHTA and CDR2 FQGNSA. The CDR3 spells CASSLGGGGSGANVLTF. The CDR3 region has the DNA TGTGCCAGCAGCTTAGGCGGAGGCGGCTCTGGGGCCAACGTCCTGACTTTC.

V is TRBV15 and J is TRBJ2-7; D may correspond to TRBD1 or TRBD2 (6 bases each). Germline V lookup: CDR1 LNHNV, CDR2 YYDKDF (reference sequence). Trimming removed 5 bases at V and 2 bases at J, with 7 bases between. CDR3 length: 12 amino acids. The CDR3 protein is CATSRGPYEQYF. The DNA of the CDR3 is TGTGCCACCAGCCGGGGGCCCTACGAGCAGTACTTC.

This clone was observed a handful of times. The rearrangement links TRBV5-4 to TRBJ1-2; D gene unclear. V was trimmed by 0 bases and J by 2 bases, leaving 5 bases between them. Per the germline V gene, CDR1 is SGHNT and CDR2 is YYREEE (reference sequence). This CDR3 has 13 amino acids. The CDR3: CASSLGGNYGYTF. In nucleotides, the CDR3 is TGTGCCAGCAGCTTGGGTGGGAACTATGGCTACACCTTC.